This T cell receptor (beta chain) was sequenced for a study of long-term antiretroviral therapy in people with HIV. A v3.0 immunoSEQ assay was performed at survey level. Clones were read by immunoSEQ multiplex PCR, and TCRdb kept only the in-frame ones, dropping some. The sample records 25,000 to 30,000 clones, around 86% being singletons. From germline, CDR1 is SQVTM and CDR2 ANQGSEA. V shed 5 bases and J shed 2 bases, with 7 bases lying between them. This CDR3 is built from 11 residues. The sequences come from unsorted PBMCs, collected just over 2.6 years after starting antiretroviral therapy. The origin of this receptor is a man aged 35 to 55 with HIV. The chain has TRBV29-1 and TRBJ2-7; D may be TRBD2 (5 bases). The CDR3 DNA is TGCAGCGTTCGAGGGACCTACGAGCAGTACTTC. This codes for CSVRGTYEQYF.